The 23 T cell receptor beta chains below all came from one sample that was sequenced in a study of blood T cell repertoires in COVID-19 (dated by TCRdb to about 2020). The library was generated by the immunoSEQ multiplex PCR assay. The table comes from immuneACCESS by way of TCRdb, which keeps in-frame sequences with V and J called. Part of the clones is missing from these tables; in studies checked, under half for an unresolved V gene and the rest for unknown reasons. The sample data list some 160,000 clones, and 83% of these were observed just once. The ten biggest clones cover roughly 1.9% of the sample. The source material was peripheral blood. These receptors came from a woman over 75 with acute or convalescent COVID-19.

The chain carries TRBV12-3 or TRBV12-4 and TRBJ1-6; D is undetermined. The germline V and J ends were trimmed by 5 bases and 9 bases, with 11 bases remaining between them. The CDR3 is made up of 13 amino acids. The CDR3 sequence: CASSQISGSPLHF. As DNA, the CDR3 is TGTGCCAGCAGTCAAATCTCGGGTTCACCCCTCCACTTT.

The CDR3 nucleotides read TGCAGCGCAACTTCGACAGGGGCGAACACTGAAGCTTTCTTT. Its protein is CSATSTGANTEAFF. The chain carries TRBV29-1 and TRBJ1-1; 8 bases align to TRBD1. Unmatched junction bases numbered 8, after V lost 7 bases and J lost 1 base. CDR1 and CDR2 (germline): SQVTM, ANQGSEA. The CDR3 has 14 amino acids.

This clone turned up a few times. The V call is TRBV5-1, the J call TRBJ2-2; D remains unclear. V shed 0 bases and J shed 6 bases, with 6 bases lying between them. Looked up from germline, CDR1 is SGHRS and CDR2 is YFSETQ. The CDR3 totals 13 residues. As DNA, the CDR3 is TGCGCCAGCAGCTTGGTTAGTGCCGGGGAGCTGTTTTTT. Encoded protein: CASSLVSAGELFF.

The rearrangement uses TRBV5-1 and TRBJ1-3; TRBD1 matches at 8 bases. Trimming took 0 bases from V and 4 from J; bases not matched to a gene: 12. Per the germline V gene, CDR1 is SGHRS and CDR2 is YFSETQ. CDR3 length equals 18 residues. The CDR3, as DNA: TGCGCCAGCAGCTTGGGATGGTTGACAGGGGCAGGAGGAAACACCATATATTTT. Protein sequence: CASSLGWLTGAGGNTIYF.

The V call is TRBV6-5, the J call TRBJ2-3; TRBD2 matches 13 bases. The CDR3 length is 16 residues. The germline V gene has CDR1 MNHEY and CDR2 SVGAGI. V was clipped by 4 bases and J by 0 bases; unmatched bases: 1. CDR3 bases: TGTGCCAGCAGTTCGGGACTAGCGGGGAGCACAGATACGCAGTATTTT. Protein product: CASSSGLAGSTDTQYF.

V usage is TRBV5-1 and J usage is TRBJ1-6; TRBD1 is a possible D gene (6 bases). With 0 bases removed from V and 10 bases from J, the gap between germline ends came to 17 bases. The CDR3 runs 16 residues. CDR1 is SGHRS and CDR2 is YFSETQ in the germline V gene. CDR3 in amino acids: CASSLGQAGKGSPLHF. The CDR3, as DNA: TGCGCCAGCAGCTTGGGACAGGCGGGTAAGGGATCACCCCTCCACTTT.

The chain has TRBV6-2 or TRBV6-3 and TRBJ1-5; D uncertain. V was shortened by 4 bases and J by 0 bases, with 7 bases between the two germline ends. The CDR3 is 14 residues long. CDR1 and CDR2 from the germline V gene are MNHEY and SVGEGT. Here the CDR3 DNA reads TGTGCCAGCAGTTCTTCCTTTAGCAATCAGCCCCAGCATTTT. This gives the protein CASSSSFSNQPQHF.

The V gene is TRBV19, the J gene TRBJ1-6, with D possibly TRBD1 on 5 matching bases. Trimming shortened V by 7 bases and J by 7 bases, and 17 bases separated the two germline ends. Germline V gives CDR1 LNHDA, CDR2 SQIVND (reference sequence). This CDR3 region has 15 residues. The CDR3 DNA sequence: TGTGCCAGTACCCCGGGGGGGTACGGGAATTCACCCCTCCACTTT. Protein: CASTPGGYGNSPLHF.

V gene TRBV7-2 combines with J gene TRBJ1-6; 11 bases match TRBD1. Trimming at V came to 5 bases and at J to 9 bases, leaving 6 bases not matched to a gene. The CDR3 is 15 residues long. CDR1 is SGHTA and CDR2 is FQGNSA in the germline V gene. The CDR3 loop is CASSTGQGGSSPLHF. CDR3 DNA: TGTGCCAGCAGCACGGGACAGGGGGGTAGTTCACCCCTCCACTTT. The full variable domain, in which reference TRBV7-2 and TRBJ1-6 provide the parts outside the CDR3, is GAGVSQSPSNKVTEKGKDVELRCDPISGHTALYWYRQSLGQGLEFLIYFQGNSAPDKSGLPSDRFSAERTGGSVSTLTIQRTQQEDSAVYLCASSTGQGGSSPLHFGNGTRLTVT.

This clone was observed once. The chain carries TRBV15 and TRBJ2-5; TRBD2 agrees at 10 bases. Germline lookup yields CDR1 LNHNV and CDR2 YYDKDF (reference sequence). The J segment lost 4 bases and the V segment lost 0 bases, leaving 8 bases of the junction unmatched. The CDR3 contains 17 residues. The CDR3 DNA reads as TGTGCCACCAGCAGAGATTTAGTAGCGGGAGGTGGAGAGACCCAGTACTTC. Translated, it gives CATSRDLVAGGGETQYF.

This chain uses TRBV3-1 (or the pseudogene TRBV3-2) with TRBJ1-4; D not certain. The CDR3 is 12 residues long. Germline V gene data show CDR1 as LGHDT and CDR2 as YNNKEL (reference sequence). The V gene lost 1 base and the J gene lost 7 bases, with 4 bases spanning the gap. CDR3 loop: CASSQVSEKLFF. CDR3 DNA sequence: TGTGCCAGCAGCCAAGTGAGTGAAAAACTGTTTTTT.

V and J are TRBV7-2 and TRBJ2-1, with 9 bases fitting TRBD1. Germline-derived CDR1 and CDR2 are SGHTA and FQGNSA. This CDR3 has 17 residues. V lost 5 bases, J lost 5 bases, and 13 bases stayed unmatched. CDR3: CASSEDRGIRFDNEQFF. CDR3 coding DNA: TGTGCCAGCAGCGAGGACAGGGGCATAAGATTTGACAATGAGCAGTTCTTC.

The J gene is TRBJ1-2, the V gene TRBV29-1, with 9 bases that match TRBD1. The V gene end was trimmed by 6 bases and the J gene end by 3 bases; junction bases not matched to a gene: 5. The CDR3 is 13 residues long. Looked up from germline, CDR1 is SQVTM and CDR2 is ANQGSEA. The CDR3 DNA reads as TGCAGCGTCGACGACAGGGGGGACTATGGCTACACCTTC. This sequence encodes CSVDDRGDYGYTF.

The sample holds one count of this clone. The chain uses TRBV7-3 and TRBJ2-3; the D gene is possibly TRBD1 (6 bases). The CDR3 has 16 amino acids. V lost 2 bases to trimming and J lost 1 base, with 13 bases between them. The germline gives CDR1 SGHTA, CDR2 FQGTGA. For the CDR3, the DNA is TGTGCCAGCAGCTTAGATCAGGGGCTTGGCACAGATACGCAGTATTTT. This codes for CASSLDQGLGTDTQYF. The full variable domain, with the rest looked up from reference TRBV7-3 and TRBJ2-3, is GAGVSQTPSNKVTEKGKYVELRCDPISGHTALYWYRQSLGQGPEFLIYFQGTGAADDSGLPNDRFFAVRPEGSVSTLKIQRTERGDSAVYLCASSLDQGLGTDTQYFGPGTRLTVL.

This rearrangement joins TRBV5-1 to TRBJ2-3; tentatively, D is TRBD1 (6 bases). The CDR3 spans 17 residues. Germline values: CDR1 SGHRS, CDR2 YFSETQ. The V end was cut by 4 bases, the J end by 4 bases, with 22 bases between. This CDR3 is CASSLQPGTTSPDTQYF. The CDR3 region has the DNA TGCGCCAGCAGCCTACAACCCGGGACAACAAGTCCAGATACGCAGTATTTT.

This chain connects TRBV18 to TRBJ1-5; D possibly corresponds to TRBD1 (6 bases). Germline V gene sequence: CDR1 KGHSH, CDR2 LQKENI. The CDR3 is 14 residues long. The V and J ends lost 5 bases and 5 bases respectively, with 13 bases between them. The CDR3, as DNA: TGTGCCAGCTCAATCAATCCAGGGGATCAGCCCCAGCATTTT. Translated: CASSINPGDQPQHF.

This chain links TRBV9 with TRBJ1-5; the match to TRBD1 covers 9 bases. Germline CDR1 is SGDLS and CDR2 is YYNGEE. V was pared by 3 bases and J by 4 bases, with 8 bases of the junction left unmatched. CDR3 length equals 16 residues. The CDR3 nucleotides read TGTGCCAGCAGCGCCAATTCCGACAGGGGGAATCAGCCCCAGCATTTT. Its protein is CASSANSDRGNQPQHF.

The chain carries TRBV7-2 and TRBJ2-2; TRBD1 agrees at 7 bases. With 2 bases clipped from V and 0 bases from J, the junction kept 12 bases outside the gene matches. Germline V gene sequence: CDR1 SGHTA, CDR2 FQGNSA. The CDR3 extends over 19 amino acids. The CDR3 bases are TGTGCCAGCAGCTTATACCGACAGGGTAGGACCCCGAACACCGGGGAGCTGTTTTTT. This encodes CASSLYRQGRTPNTGELFF. Full variable domain (missing parts from reference TRBV7-2 and TRBJ2-2): GAGVSQSPSNKVTEKGKDVELRCDPISGHTALYWYRQSLGQGLEFLIYFQGNSAPDKSGLPSDRFSAERTGGSVSTLTIQRTQQEDSAVYLCASSLYRQGRTPNTGELFFGEGSRLTVL.

This rearrangement joins TRBV27 to TRBJ1-5; D might be TRBD1 (5 bases). The CDR3 runs 16 residues. Germline values: CDR1 MNHEY, CDR2 SMNVEV (reference sequence). The V end was cut by 7 bases, the J end by 2 bases, with 18 bases between. The CDR3 is CASTTIREGRNQPQHF. The DNA for the CDR3 is TGTGCCAGCACGACGATTAGGGAGGGACGCAATCAGCCCCAGCATTTT.

CDR3 in DNA: TGTGCCAGCAGCACCCAGGGGGCAGGGGCCGCGGGGCAGTACTTC. Protein product: CASSTQGAGAAGQYF. This chain connects TRBV7-2 to TRBJ2-7; 8 nucleotides line up with TRBD1. V lost 5 bases, J lost 9 bases, and 15 bases stayed unmatched. The length of the CDR3 is 15 residues. CDR1 is SGHTA and CDR2 is FQGNSA in the germline V gene.

The gene calls are TRBV10-3 and TRBJ2-3, with D tentatively TRBD2 (5 bases). Trimming cost V 3 bases and J 5 bases, with 12 bases left between them. Germline-derived CDR1 and CDR2 are ENHRY and SYGVKD. CDR3 length: 14 residues. The CDR3 DNA follows: TGTGCCATCAGTGACCCGGGGAAAGAAGATACGCAGTATTTT. Translated: CAISDPGKEDTQYF.

This rearrangement joins TRBV3-1 (or the pseudogene TRBV3-2) to TRBJ2-2; 8 bases are shared with TRBD1. Germline-derived CDR1 and CDR2 are LGHDT and YNNKEL (reference sequence). V lost 3 bases and J lost 3; bases outside the gene matches: 15. This CDR3 has 19 residues. As DNA, the CDR3 is TGTGCCAGCAGCCAGCCACCTGCAGGGGGCGCTGAGGACACCGGGGAGCTGTTTTTT. This gives the protein CASSQPPAGGAEDTGELFF.

DNA for the CDR3: TGCAGCGTGTACAGGGGCGATAACTATGGCTACACCTTC. Translated: CSVYRGDNYGYTF. V is TRBV29-1 and J is TRBJ1-2; TRBD1 aligns across 7 bases. CDR1 SQVTM and CDR2 ANQGSEA come from the germline V gene. The CDR3 runs 13 residues. V shed 6 bases and J 1 base; nucleotides not matched to a gene: 5.